This T cell receptor beta chain was documented in a study of cytomegalovirus exposure and HLA in healthy donors (dated by TCRdb to about 2017). Study-wide context: In an earlier analysis of under 750 of the donors, 276 Gb of sequence data and 117 million unique TCR beta sequences from some 170 million T cells were reported. Approximately 310 gigabases of sequencing data and 80 million or so unique TCR sequences were included in an early release covering roughly 600 HLA-typed donors. Of the 300 to 450 genotyped donors, 75% to 85% were placed in the genetic ancestry cluster associated with self-reported Caucasian donors. The study aimed to test whether cataloging public T cell receptors could reveal signatures of past pathogen exposure. The study used immunosequencing to profile the T cell repertoires of several hundred subjects and linked those repertoires to cytomegalovirus serostatus. Besides the first cohort of roughly 640 subjects, a separate validation cohort made up of roughly 120 different subjects was used. To predict cytomegalovirus infection status, the study brought together high-throughput TCR immunosequencing, statistical association of individual TCRs with disease status, and machine learning. To study patterns of TCR occurrence, a later analysis re-analyzed previously published TCR beta repertoires from 550 to 800 donors and added high-resolution HLA genotyping. In the later analysis, no new phenotypic data were used to find candidate immune exposures; instead, reliance was placed on TCR beta sequences and their occurrence across donors. An earlier analysis of roughly 580 of the donors used high-throughput TCR beta sequencing to judge whether each TCR beta V gene segment behaved as functional or pseudogenic. Donor age, sex, ethnicity and CMV serostatus were collected together with the repertoire data. A later genetic analysis used genome-wide SNP genotypes for about 60% of the roughly 700 donors, treating that subset as a discovery cohort. Every repertoire in the discovery cohort had been generated on one and the same sequencing platform. Class I and class II HLA loci were covered by the typing at four-digit resolution. The number of donors typed differed by locus, with 629-630 for A, B, C, DRB1 and DQB1, around 500 for DQA1, under 610 for DPA1, and roughly 450 for DPB1. Roughly 5 DR-DQ haplotypes were handled as single units for association and clustering, since linkage in the cohort was strong. Across around 400 genotyped donors of the cohort, an average of approximately 220,000 unique TCR beta nucleotide sequences per donor were sequenced, and roughly a sixth of those sequences were non-productive.

Overall study outcomes, separate from this receptor: HLA typing was unavailable for some donors at each locus, so association tests used only the typed subset. The 87-base-pair reads could not distinguish some IMGT-functional V segments, including TRBV6-2 and TRBV6-3, so those segments were excluded. A further reported finding was that TCR beta sequences accurately predicted the HLA-A and HLA-B alleles for most subjects in the first cohort. A cluster of highly shared sequence variants was judged likely to represent a technical artifact of the sequencing pipeline. In a later analysis, the rate of TCR association differed among HLA loci, with DRB1 alleles having the most associated TCRs and HLA-C alleles having the fewest. Only TCR beta chains were sequenced in this cohort, and the absence of alpha or paired-chain data limited detectable features. Strong co-occurrence of HLA alleles, especially DR and DQ, made assigning TCR associations to individual alleles difficult. Cytomegalovirus status was reported to be diagnosed by the classifier with high specificity and sensitivity in both the original and validation cohorts. Compared with the approximately 600-donor mean, donors in an Asian-associated ancestry cluster had fewer N-insertions in productive TCRs, according to a later genetic analysis. Most TCR sequences were observed very rarely across donors, whereas some public TCRs were present in many individuals. Because counts were too low, about 15 rarely observed V segments, including chromosome 9 orphons, were left out of the earlier analysis of a few hundred of the donors. An association between a missense DCLRE1C variant and V-gene and J-gene trimming of TCR beta chains was found in a later genetic analysis and replicated in an independent cohort. An earlier analysis of approximately 530 of the donors showed that most TCR beta V segments appeared in productive rearrangements either about 87% or about 30% of the time, which broadly matched IMGT annotations. Immune exposure information for the cohort was limited to CMV serostatus. Several of the top co-occurrence clusters appeared to be linked to parvovirus B19, influenza, CMV and Epstein-Barr virus, according to a later analysis. A later analysis associated about 17,000 TCR beta sequences with specific HLA alleles at a false discovery rate of 0.05. In vitro tests confirmed that a few of the cytomegalovirus-associated TCR beta chains recognize cytomegalovirus antigens. The authors suggested that the approach could potentially be extended to other disease states and immunological phenotypes. A later analysis found that HLA-associated TCR beta chains were more clonally expanded and had lower generation probabilities than equally common non-associated chains. A total of about 180 TCR beta chains were listed by the study as associated with cytomegalovirus. Linkage disequilibrium might explain the correlated functional status among segregating V segments, but an unknown experimental factor could not be ruled out. In a later analysis, most CMV-associated TCR beta chains were found to appear HLA-restricted, with HLA associations seemingly driven largely by CMV exposure. Presence/absence analyses assumed roughly uniform sequencing depth across donors, an assumption that may not hold.

In total, 630 or so healthy bone marrow donors made up the cohort. Cohort members were all nominally healthy when sampled, although unrecorded immune exposures were likely present. The donor tested CMV seronegative and was one of the 352 seronegative cohort members. Each donor provided a peripheral blood sample, and peripheral blood mononuclear cells were used for TCR beta sequencing. Genomic DNA was extracted from the blood cell samples with the Qiagen DNeasy Blood Extraction Kit. The library was obtained by the immunoSEQ multiplex PCR assay. A mixture of 60 forward primers for TCR Vbeta segments and 13 reverse primers for TCR Jbeta segments was used in the multiplex PCR. A multiplex PCR assay on genomic DNA amplified the CDR3 region of rearranged TCR beta genes. The amplified TCR beta libraries were sequenced on the Illumina HiSeq System as 87-base-pair reads. The original methods were these. In a later analysis, tens of millions of unique TCR beta chains were counted across the 650 to 700 repertoires, and roughly 11 million of these chains were shared by at least two donors. A nearest-neighbor algorithm error-corrected the raw reads and collapsed the reads into unique sequences, merging closely related sequences to remove PCR and sequencing errors. To assign V, D and J gene segments, CDR3 sequences were aligned to IMGT reference sequences. For a sequence to be retained, at least a six-nucleotide match to both a V gene segment and a J gene segment was required. A rearrangement was called productive if the CDR3 had no stop codons and remained in frame with V and J, and every other rearrangement was called non-productive. Following IMGT convention, CDR3 was defined as the stretch from the second conserved V-encoded cysteine to the conserved J-encoded phenylalanine. In an earlier analysis of approximately 590 of the donors, sequences lacking an unambiguous match to a single V gene segment were excluded. In an earlier analysis of 587 of the donors, a V segment was called functional when productive rearrangements were above 56.7%, and segregating when the standard deviation between donors exceeded 5%. A statistical classification framework was built to diagnose cytomegalovirus status from the catalog of TCR beta chain sequences. V and J gene assignment, in a later analysis, came from comparing TCR nucleotide sequences with IMGT/GENE-DB human TR gene sequences. In a later analysis, CDR3 sequences and most-parsimonious VDJ recombination scenarios were assigned using the TCRdist pipeline. In a later analysis, each TCR beta chain was defined by its CDR3 amino acid sequence together with its V-gene family, and reads without a unique V-gene family were excluded. To address suspected cross-contamination and a sequencing artifact, a later analysis removed a few hundred highly shared, low-generation-probability nucleotide sequences. For each public chain, a later analysis derived a clonal expansion index from normalized ranks of inferred template counts within each repertoire. In a later analysis, generation probabilities were computed using a VDJ recombination model fitted to out-of-frame rearrangements, and the results were checked against IGoR. Hypergeometric tests were used in a later analysis to score TCR-TCR, TCR-HLA and TCR-CMV co-occurrence, with a repertoire-size bias correction applied to the TCR pairs. To estimate false discovery rates, a later analysis permuted the HLA or CMV assignments 20 times. In a later analysis, co-occurring TCRs were grouped with DBSCAN, and TCRdist sequence similarity was added when clustering was performed within HLA-allele-positive subsets. Repertoires with fewer than 30,000 or more than 120,000 public chains, plus five repertoires with anomalous nucleotide sharing, were excluded from co-occurrence clustering. TCRdb holds this immuneACCESS table with in-frame rearrangements only. Some clones are missing; in checked studies, unresolved V genes explain under half, and the rest has no known cause. D and trimming come from the DNA, and the V and J calls and clone size come from that table. The sample table shows 140,000 to 150,000 clones, and around 73% are seen once. About 2.9% of the sample belongs to the ten largest clones.

In this sample, this clone turned up once. Its antigen specificity is not known. No per-base quality is available; no much larger clone lies one base away. As encoded in the germline V gene, CDR1 is SGHRS while CDR2 is YFSETQ. The CDR3, from cysteine to phenylalanine, totals 13 residues. Of all the DNA, just the CDR3 is kept, 39 bases in frame from base 1. The junction carries 8 bases between V and J, which are trimmed by 2 bases and 2 bases respectively. This clonotype originated in a female donor in good health and CMV-seronegative. The sequenced sample consisted of PBMCs. The chain was built from TRBV5-1 and TRBJ2-7; a weak D assignment points to TRBD1 (6 bases agree). The CDR3 region: CASSLGDTYEQYF. The DNA reads as follows: TGCGCCAGCAGCTTAGGGGACACCTACGAGCAGTACTTC.